The subject of this entry is one T cell receptor beta chain. Antigen unknown. The library attached unique molecular identifiers to individual cDNA molecules. A single record per CDR3 protein comes from TCRdb applying MiXCR to the RACE reads. The table records some 110,000 distinct CDR3 sequences, over 9% of them present only once. This sample was taken from a study of human T cells and chemical hapten exposure. Findings and limits, study-wide: Versus controls, expanded TCRs had significantly more large CDR3 similarity clusters. Sensitization with DPC brought no change to TCRs above 1 in 1000 in frequency. Donor immune responses may differ from healthy people's, since all donors had alopecia.

Time point of the sample: patch test 3, about 24 weeks after DPC sensitization. The treatment here: therapeutic diphenylcyclopropenone sensitization with weekly scalp DPC. The sequence was collected from a woman between 45 and 65 years old with alopecia areata. Some clones in this sample may be carry-over from other donors' samples. The material sequenced was whole blood, taken in connection with sensitization to the hapten diphenylcyclopropenone (DPC).

The CDR3 reads CSARVGAGSNQPQHF. The CDR3 region has the DNA TGCAGTGCTAGAGTGGGGGCGGGGAGCAATCAGCCCCAGCATTTT. The chain uses TRBV20-1 and TRBJ1-5; D possibly corresponds to TRBD1 (6 bases). Germline V gene lookup returns CDR1 DFQATT and CDR2 SNEGSKA (reference sequence). The CDR3 is 15 amino acids. V was shortened by 1 base and J by 1 base, with 11 bases between the two germline ends.